What follows are 30 T cell receptor beta chains derived from one specimen sequenced in a study of memory CD4+ T cells and cytomegalovirus serostatus. Single viable CD3+CD4+CD8-CD45RO+ cells were sorted as the memory CD4+ T cells. Generated by immunoSEQ multiplex PCR, the TCRdb table keeps only in-frame clones and is missing some. The sample has 65,000 to 95,000 clones, 80% seen once. The sequencing input was memory CD4+ T cells from blood. Receptors were obtained from an adult in good health and CMV-seronegative.

The chain combines TRBV19 with TRBJ2-5, with 8 bases matching TRBD1. With V trimmed by 6 bases and J by 9 bases, 12 bases remained unmatched. The germline V gene encodes CDR1 LNHDA and CDR2 SQIVND (reference sequence). CDR3 size: 14 residues. CDR3 in amino acids: CASRNQGARAAQYF. The CDR3 coding sequence is TGTGCCAGTAGAAACCAGGGGGCCCGGGCGGCCCAGTACTTC.

V gene TRBV28 combines with J gene TRBJ2-3; the D gene is possibly TRBD1 (6 bases). The ends were cut back, 4 bases at V and 2 bases at J, with 10 bases in the middle. CDR1 and CDR2 (germline): MDHEN, SYDVKM. The CDR3 has 14 amino acids. In DNA form, the CDR3 reads TGTGCCAGCAGTTCAGACAGGTCCACAGATACGCAGTATTTT. Protein: CASSSDRSTDTQYF. Full variable domain (rest looked up from reference TRBV28 and TRBJ2-3): DVKVTQSSRYLVKRTGEKVFLECVQDMDHENMFWYRQDPGLGLRLIYFSYDVKMKEKGDIPEGYSVSREKKERFSLILESASTNQTSMYLCASSSDRSTDTQYFGPGTRLTVL.

V is TRBV2 and J is TRBJ2-5; D is unclear. CDR1 is SNHLY and CDR2 is FYNNEI in the germline V gene. Between the trimmed V and J ends, which lost 6 bases and 3 bases, there was a span of 8 bases. The CDR3 consists of 12 residues. This CDR3 reads CASRTDEETQYF. The CDR3 nucleotides read TGTGCCAGCAGGACGGACGAAGAGACCCAGTACTTC.

This sequence joins TRBV7-8 and TRBJ2-7, with D perhaps assigned TRBD1 or TRBD2 (5 bases each). The V and J ends lost 6 bases and 2 bases respectively, with 17 bases between them. From germline, CDR1 is SGHVS and CDR2 FQNEAQ. CDR3 length: 15 amino acids. This CDR3 reads CASRRDGDGPYEQYF. The CDR3 region has the DNA TGTGCCAGCAGACGGGATGGGGACGGTCCCTACGAGCAGTACTTC.

The chain combines TRBV15 with TRBJ1-2; D call uncertain. The V end lost 4 bases, the J end lost 4 bases, and 7 bases lay between the germline ends. The CDR3 consists of 12 residues. Germline V gene lookup returns CDR1 LNHNV and CDR2 YYDKDF (reference sequence). In DNA, the CDR3 is TGTGCCACCAGCATCTCAGGCTATGGCTACACCTTC. Its protein is CATSISGYGYTF. Complete variable domain (other parts from reference TRBV15 and TRBJ1-2): DAMVIQNPRYQVTQFGKPVTLSCSQTLNHNVMYWYQQKSSQAPKLLFHYYDKDFNNEADTPDNFQSRRPNTSFCFLDIRSPGLGDTAMYLCATSISGYGYTFGSGTRLTVV.

The V gene is TRBV5-6, the J gene TRBJ2-7, with D possibly being TRBD1 (5 bases). This CDR3 region has 12 residues. The germline CDR1 and CDR2 sequences are SGHDT and YYEEEE. V was cut by 4 bases and J by 3 bases, with 8 bases left in between. The chain's CDR3 is CASSRTFYEQYF. The DNA of the CDR3 is TGTGCCAGCAGCCGGACATTCTACGAGCAGTACTTC.

The J gene is TRBJ1-1, the V gene TRBV2; D not resolved. This CDR3 contains 12 residues. With 6 bases removed from V and 11 bases from J, the gap between germline ends came to 16 bases. Germline V lookup: CDR1 SNHLY, CDR2 FYNNEI. This CDR3 is CASSRQGIMAFF. The CDR3 DNA reads TGTGCCAGCAGCAGACAAGGGATAATGGCTTTCTTT.

This clone was counted between two and nine times. The J gene is TRBJ1-4, the V gene TRBV19; the D gene is possibly TRBD1 (5 bases). V gave up 3 bases and J gave up 6 bases, with 17 bases separating them. Germline V gene sequence: CDR1 LNHDA, CDR2 SQIVND (reference sequence). This CDR3 has 16 amino acids. In DNA, the CDR3 is TGTGCCAGTAGTATGGTCGGGGCAGGGATTGATGAAAAACTGTTTTTT. Translated, it gives CASSMVGAGIDEKLFF.

The chain is built from TRBV5-1 and TRBJ2-2; the match to TRBD1 covers 7 bases. V trimming: 3 bases; J trimming: 6 bases; junction bases outside the gene matches: 8. This CDR3 is 15 amino acids long. Germline assignment: CDR1 SGHRS and CDR2 YFSETQ. The CDR3, as DNA: TGCGCCAGCAGCTCTGCCGGGACAGAGGCCGGGGAGCTGTTTTTT. Translating gives CASSSAGTEAGELFF.

The rearrangement links TRBV9 to TRBJ2-2; D may correspond to TRBD1 or TRBD2 (6 bases each). V was cut by 4 bases and J by 2 bases, with 12 bases left in between. The CDR3 is made up of 15 amino acids. Germline CDR1 is SGDLS and CDR2 is YYNGEE. The CDR3 DNA follows: TGTGCCAGCAGCCTAGGGGGGATAAACACCGGGGAGCTGTTTTTT. Its protein is CASSLGGINTGELFF.

There are a few counts of this clone. V and J are TRBV7-3 and TRBJ1-2; possibly TRBD1 for D (6 bases). This CDR3 spans 14 amino acids. V was pared by 6 bases and J by 3 bases, with 14 bases between. The V gene's germline CDR1 is SGHTA and CDR2 FQGTGA. The CDR3: CASSPTGLDYGYTF. The CDR3 DNA reads TGTGCCAGCAGTCCGACAGGTCTCGACTATGGCTACACCTTC.

The chain carries TRBV13 and TRBJ2-7; 8 bases are a match to TRBD1. The CDR3 consists of 17 residues. With V trimmed by 0 bases and J by 5 bases, 12 bases remained unmatched. Germline CDR1 and CDR2: PRHDT and FYEKMQ (reference sequence). CDR3: CASSLGGTTGEDHEQYF. CDR3 bases: TGTGCCAGCAGCTTAGGGGGTACGACAGGGGAGGACCACGAGCAGTACTTC. The full variable domain, its missing parts supplied by reference TRBV13 and TRBJ2-7, is AAGVIQSPRHLIKEKRETATLKCYPIPRHDTVYWYQQGPGQDPQFLISFYEKMQSDKGSIPDRFSAQQFSDYHSELNMSSLELGDSALYFCASSLGGTTGEDHEQYFGPGTRLTVT.

The rearrangement links TRBV5-3 to TRBJ2-7; 10 nucleotides line up with TRBD2. TRBV5-3 is assigned to the ORF class and has an uncertain function. The ends lost 4 bases at V and 0 bases at J; junction bases unmatched: 7. This CDR3 comprises 16 residues. This CDR3 is CARSLEGTSASYEQYF. In DNA, the CDR3 is TGTGCCAGAAGCCTCGAAGGGACTAGCGCCTCCTACGAGCAGTACTTC.

The rearrangement joins TRBV7-9 to TRBJ1-1; D possibly corresponds to TRBD1 (5 bases). V was cut by 10 bases and J by 0 bases, with 18 bases left in between. Germline-derived CDR1 and CDR2 are SEHNR and FQNEAQ (reference sequence). The CDR3 has 15 amino acids. The CDR3 loop reads CATRDAAGLNTEAFF. The DNA of the CDR3 is TGTGCCACCCGGGACGCAGCCGGATTGAACACTGAAGCTTTCTTT.

The chain uses TRBV19 and TRBJ2-5, with 10 positions matching TRBD1. Germline loops: CDR1 LNHDA, CDR2 SQIVND (reference sequence). The V gene end was trimmed by 2 bases and the J gene end by 5 bases; junction bases not matched to a gene: 8. CDR3 length equals 16 residues. CDR3 nucleotides: TGTGCCAGTAGTATAAGACCCGACAGGGGGCTCGAGACCCAGTACTTC. The encoded protein is CASSIRPDRGLETQYF.

The chain has TRBV30 and TRBJ1-4, with D hard to call. The length of the CDR3 is 14 residues. Trimming left V 5 bases short and J 4 bases short, with 14 bases between. From germline, CDR1 is GTSNPN and CDR2 SVGIG (reference sequence). CDR3 nucleotides: TGTGCCTGGCGGACCCGGACGGGTAATGAAAAACTGTTTTTT. Translated: CAWRTRTGNEKLFF.

This rearrangement joins TRBV2 to TRBJ2-2, with TRBD1 matching over 9 bases. The CDR3 has 14 amino acids. Per the germline V gene, CDR1 is SNHLY and CDR2 is FYNNEI. After removal of 4 bases from V and 7 bases from J, the junction contained 4 bases not matched to a gene. Here the CDR3 DNA reads TGTGCCAGCAGTGTAGGACAGGGGAGCGGGGAGCTGTTTTTT. As protein: CASSVGQGSGELFF.

The chain is built from TRBV7-2 and TRBJ1-2, with 9 bases matching TRBD1. J was trimmed by 7 bases and V by 6 bases; bases with no gene match: 6. Germline CDR1 is SGHTA and CDR2 is FQGNSA. This CDR3 is built from 13 residues. CDR3 DNA sequence: TGTGCCAGCAGTTGGGACAGGGCCGGTGGCTACACCTTC. Its translation is CASSWDRAGGYTF.

The J gene is TRBJ1-4, the V gene TRBV2; 7 bases agree with TRBD1. The length of the CDR3 is 14 residues. Germline V gene lookup returns CDR1 SNHLY and CDR2 FYNNEI. J was trimmed by 6 bases and V by 5 bases; bases with no gene match: 6. The CDR3 here is CASSRTGSDEKLFF. CDR3 nucleotide sequence: TGTGCCAGCAGTAGGACAGGATCGGATGAAAAACTGTTTTTT.

V usage is TRBV7-3 and J usage is TRBJ2-1, with D possibly TRBD1 on 5 matching bases. V was pared by 10 bases and J by 10 bases, with 20 bases between. This CDR3 is 13 amino acids long. The V gene's germline CDR1 is SGHTA and CDR2 FQGTGA. CDR3 protein: CATSRAGIEEQFF. CDR3 coding DNA: TGTGCCACCTCCAGGGCTGGAATAGAAGAGCAGTTCTTC.

The chain carries TRBV9 and TRBJ1-4; TRBD1 agrees at 9 bases. After removal of 2 bases from V and 3 bases from J, the junction contained 2 bases not matched to a gene. The CDR3 contains 15 residues. The germline gives CDR1 SGDLS, CDR2 YYNGEE. The CDR3 spells CASSVRQGANEKLFF. CDR3 nucleotide sequence: TGTGCCAGCAGCGTCAGACAGGGGGCTAATGAAAAACTGTTTTTT.

This clone was found a few times. This CDR3 reads CAIRRQGEYTEAFF. The DNA of the CDR3 is TGTGCCATCAGGCGACAGGGGGAATACACTGAAGCTTTCTTT. The chain recombines TRBV10-3 with TRBJ1-1, with 9 bases aligning to TRBD1. V was clipped by 6 bases and J by 3 bases; unmatched bases: 5. CDR1 is ENHRY, CDR2 SYGVKD, per germline. The CDR3 is 14 residues long.

The CDR3 nucleotides are TGTGCCAGCACCCCCGGACGGATGAACACTGAAGCTTTCTTT. Translated: CASTPGRMNTEAFF. The chain joins TRBV28 to TRBJ1-1; D not certain. V was trimmed by 7 bases and J by 0 bases, leaving 12 bases between them. Germline CDR1 reads MDHEN; CDR2 reads SYDVKM. The CDR3 totals 14 residues. Looking up the rest from reference TRBV28 and TRBJ1-1 gives the full variable domain: DVKVTQSSRYLVKRTGEKVFLECVQDMDHENMFWYRQDPGLGLRLIYFSYDVKMKEKGDIPEGYSVSREKKERFSLILESASTNQTSMYLCASTPGRMNTEAFFGQGTRLTVV.

This chain uses TRBV19 with TRBJ2-3, with 8 bases aligning to TRBD2. The germline V gene encodes CDR1 LNHDA and CDR2 SQIVND (reference sequence). The CDR3 runs to 13 residues. The CDR3 sequence: CAVAGTSTDTQYF. CDR3 in DNA: TGTGCAGTAGCGGGAACTAGCACAGATACGCAGTATTTT.

The chain is built from TRBV19 and TRBJ1-5, with 10 bases matching TRBD1. Germline values: CDR1 LNHDA, CDR2 SQIVND (reference sequence). V shed 6 bases and J 5 bases; nucleotides not matched to a gene: 4. The CDR3 has 14 amino acids. In DNA, the CDR3 is TGTGCCAGTAGGGGGGACAGGGGATATCAGCCCCAGCATTTT. Its translation: CASRGDRGYQPQHF. Drawing the rest from reference TRBV19 and TRBJ1-5, the complete variable domain is DGGITQSPKYLFRKEGQNVTLSCEQNLNHDAMYWYRQDPGQGLRLIYYSQIVNDFQKGDIAEGYSVSREKKESFPLTVTSAQKNPTAFYLCASRGDRGYQPQHFGDGTRLSIL.

The chain recombines TRBV15 with TRBJ1-2; a weak D match, TRBD1 (6 bases). This CDR3 comprises 15 residues. The V and J ends lost 0 bases and 2 bases respectively, with 10 bases between them. CDR1 and CDR2 (germline): LNHNV, YYDKDF (reference sequence). CDR3 protein: CATSRDPQGNYGYTF. CDR3 coding DNA: TGTGCCACCAGCAGAGATCCGCAGGGGAACTATGGCTACACCTTC.

The chain recombines TRBV5-6 with TRBJ1-2; no reliable D call. Trimming pared 6 bases from V and 8 bases from J, leaving 17 bases between. This CDR3 contains 13 residues. Germline V gene lookup returns CDR1 SGHDT and CDR2 YYEEEE. For the CDR3, the DNA is TGTGCCAGCACCCTAACAGAATCTGGCGGCTACACCTTC. Its protein is CASTLTESGGYTF.

The J gene is TRBJ1-5, the V gene TRBV4-2; 9 bases agree with TRBD1. The CDR3 sequence is 14 residues long. The J segment lost 7 bases and the V segment lost 4 bases, leaving 5 bases of the junction unmatched. Germline CDR1 and CDR2: LGHNA and YNFKEQ. CDR3 residues: CASSLRQGDQPQHF. DNA of the CDR3: TGTGCCAGCAGCCTAAGACAGGGGGACCAGCCCCAGCATTTT.

The rearrangement links TRBV7-6 to TRBJ1-4, with a weak D call TRBD1 (5 bases). Germline loops: CDR1 SGHVS, CDR2 FNYEAQ. The CDR3 spans 15 residues. The V end lost 1 base, the J end lost 7 bases, and 13 bases lay between the germline ends. The CDR3 sequence is CASSLVAGGVEKLFF. CDR3 DNA: TGTGCCAGCAGCTTAGTAGCCGGAGGGGTTGAAAAACTGTTTTTT.

J is TRBJ2-3 and V is TRBV6-5; TRBD2 matches at 13 bases. From germline, CDR1 is MNHEY and CDR2 SVGAGI. The CDR3 runs to 16 residues. V was clipped by 0 bases and J by 4 bases; unmatched bases: 1. CDR3 sequence reads: CASSYSGTSGADTQYF. CDR3 in DNA: TGTGCCAGCAGTTACTCTGGGACTAGCGGGGCAGATACGCAGTATTTT.